This T cell receptor (beta chain) was captured in a study of cytomegalovirus exposure and HLA in healthy donors. Study summary: T cells numbering approximately 170 million yielded more than 100 million unique TCR beta sequences in an earlier analysis. A data release that came early held roughly 80 million unique TCRs from HLA-typed donors. The study, taken as a whole, reports: Later on, analysis showed that most CMV-associated TCR beta chains appeared to be HLA-restricted. Among the sequence variants, a highly shared cluster was likely an artifact of sequencing.

As for this clone: Its antigen is not known.

13 Jbeta primers and 60 Vbeta primers were used for the PCR. Measured with immunoSEQ multiplex PCR; TCRdb has only the in-frame clones, and not every one. The table shows some 120,000 clones, with roughly 76% occurring only once. Germline assignment: CDR1 SGHDN and CDR2 FVKESK. CDR3 size: 16 residues. The V gene lost 0 bases and the J gene lost 7 bases, with 18 bases spanning the gap. The specimen was PBMCs. The clonotype comes from a woman aged 60 to 75 in good health and CMV-seropositive. The gene calls are TRBV14 and TRBJ1-2; the D gene is possibly TRBD1 (5 bases). CDR3 in amino acids: CASSQDFVGWGGGYTF. CDR3 DNA: TGTGCCAGCAGCCAAGATTTTGTGGGATGGGGCGGTGGCTACACCTTC.